Included here is one T cell receptor (beta chain) sequence, with context. What it binds is not known. The sample is drawn from a study of post-analysis software for immune sequencing data. Looking at the study overall: As for disease course, relapsing-remitting, secondary progressive and progressive-relapsing multiple sclerosis were all included. Findings and caveats of the study: Pronounced co-clustering by F measure was evident among identically batched samples. Controls had lower frequencies than patients of four or five TRBV segments, which included TRBV5-6, TRBV5-1 and TRBV20-1. In multiple sclerosis, normalized Chao1 diversity was significantly below that of controls.

Prepared TCR beta cDNA libraries contained unique molecular identifiers. Starting from roughly 1 to 10 million T cells, the study yielded roughly 0.5 million cDNA molecules. TCRdb re-called the PCR reads through MiXCR, storing one row per CDR3 protein. The profile shows about 570,000 distinct CDR3 sequences, approximately 31% of them singletons. The V and J ends lost 0 bases and 7 bases, in that order; junction bases with no gene match: 6. Germline lookup yields CDR1 SGHTA and CDR2 FQGTGA. CDR3 length equals 14 residues. The chain links TRBV7-3 to TRBJ2-7, with 7 bases identical to TRBD2. The clonotype comes from a girl aged 2-17 years with multiple sclerosis. Sequenced material: blood. CDR3 in DNA: TGTGCCAGCAGCTTAACGGGACTATACAATGAGCAGTACTTC. This encodes CASSLTGLYNEQYF. Combining the CDR3 with reference TRBV7-3 and TRBJ2-7 gives the whole variable domain GAGVSQTPSNKVTEKGKYVELRCDPISGHTALYWYRQSLGQGPEFLIYFQGTGAADDSGLPNDRFFAVRPEGSVSTLKIQRTERGDSAVYLCASSLTGLYNEQYFGPGTRLTVT.